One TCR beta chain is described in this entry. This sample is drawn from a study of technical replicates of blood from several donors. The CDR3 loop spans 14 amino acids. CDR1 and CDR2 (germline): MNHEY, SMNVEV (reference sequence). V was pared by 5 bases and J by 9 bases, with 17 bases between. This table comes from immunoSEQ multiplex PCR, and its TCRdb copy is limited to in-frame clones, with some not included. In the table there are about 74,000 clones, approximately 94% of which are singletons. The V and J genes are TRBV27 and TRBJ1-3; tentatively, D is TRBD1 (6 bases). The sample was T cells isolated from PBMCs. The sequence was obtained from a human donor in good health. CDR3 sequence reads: CASSRRDMVGTIYF. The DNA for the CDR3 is TGTGCCAGCAGTCGCCGGGACATGGTCGGCACCATATATTTT.